Shown below are 27 T cell receptor beta chains from a single sample sequenced in a study of PD-L1 blockade in urothelial cancer (dated by TCRdb to the late 2010s). Library preparation was by the immunoSEQ multiplex PCR assay. TCRdb carries this immuneACCESS record with in-frame sequences only. Its versions omit some clonotypes, under half of them owing to an unresolved V gene in the studies checked, with the rest unexplained. This sample is represented by about 52,000 clones; around 75% of them were singletons. Roughly 4% of the sample belongs to the ten largest clones. Explained via the paper, the time point label denotes: pretreatment peripheral blood. Sequenced material: PBMCs, taken around atezolizumab (anti-PD-L1) treatment. The receptors come from a man in his sixties or seventies with urothelial cancer.

This sequence joins TRBV27 and TRBJ1-1; D possibly corresponds to TRBD1 (6 bases). The V gene lost 4 bases and the J gene lost 2 bases, with 14 bases spanning the gap. CDR3 size: 15 residues. Germline V gene lookup returns CDR1 MNHEY and CDR2 SMNVEV (reference sequence). DNA of the CDR3: TGTGCCAGCAGTTCCAAACAGGGTCAAAACACTGAAGCTTTCTTT. This gives the protein CASSSKQGQNTEAFF.

The chain combines TRBV5-5 with TRBJ2-7; D gene unclear. In germline, CDR1 is SGHKS, CDR2 YYEKEE (reference sequence). V was clipped by 1 base and J by 0 bases, with 11 bases between them. CDR3 length equals 15 residues. In nucleotides, the CDR3 is TGTGCCAGCAGCTTGTCGGTGGTTAGCTCCTACGAGCAGTACTTC. It yields the protein CASSLSVVSSYEQYF.

The genes are TRBV2 and TRBJ2-5, with D uncertain. This CDR3 comprises 11 residues. The germline gives CDR1 SNHLY, CDR2 FYNNEI. V shed 2 bases and J shed 5 bases, with 3 bases lying between them. CDR3 loop: CASSELETQYF. In nucleotides, the CDR3 is TGTGCCAGCAGTGAACTGGAGACCCAGTACTTC.

The rearrangement joins TRBV28 to TRBJ2-7; 8 positions match TRBD2. The CDR3 contains 14 residues. Per the germline V gene, CDR1 is MDHEN and CDR2 is SYDVKM. Germline trimming cut 5 bases from V and 4 bases from J; bases unmatched to any gene: 7. The CDR3 region has the DNA TGTGCCAGCAGTCGGGGGGGGGACGCTTACGAGCAGTACTTC. Protein sequence: CASSRGGDAYEQYF.

This chain connects TRBV2 to TRBJ1-1; 10 bases map to TRBD1. In germline, CDR1 is SNHLY, CDR2 FYNNEI. The CDR3 runs 13 residues. J gave up 8 bases and V 8 bases, and 8 bases lay outside the gene matches. CDR3 residues: CASRTMGQGEAFF. Written as DNA, the CDR3 is TGTGCCAGCCGAACCATGGGACAGGGGGAAGCTTTCTTT.

The sample holds a few counts of this clone. CDR3 sequence: CASSQTRGNTEAFF. The CDR3 DNA is TGTGCCAGCAGCCAGACCAGGGGGAACACTGAAGCTTTCTTT. V usage is TRBV16 and J usage is TRBJ1-1; tentative D call: TRBD1 (6 bases). CDR1 and CDR2 from the germline V gene are KGHSY and FQNENV. Deletions cut 3 bases from V and 1 base from J, with 9 bases between. The CDR3 totals 14 residues.

This clone was seen only a few times. The V and J genes are TRBV6-6 and TRBJ2-3; 12 bases agree with TRBD2. Germline CDR1 reads MNHNY; CDR2 reads SVGAGI (reference sequence). V lost 6 bases to trimming and J lost 5 bases; unmatched junction nucleotides: 9. The CDR3 has 16 residues. The CDR3 protein is CASSPGTSGFVDTQYF. The CDR3 nucleotides are TGTGCCAGCAGCCCTGGGACTAGCGGGTTCGTAGATACGCAGTATTTT.

The chain is built from TRBV7-2 and TRBJ2-7; 7 bases line up with TRBD1. V lost 5 bases, J lost 6 bases, and 7 bases stayed unmatched. The CDR3 spans 13 residues. CDR1 and CDR2 from the germline V gene are SGHTA and FQGNSA. The CDR3 spells CASSLSGTAEQYF. The CDR3 bases are TGTGCCAGCAGCCTCTCCGGGACAGCCGAGCAGTACTTC.

As regards this clone: At one of its ends the junction is not consistent with the germline gene, which may arise from a read error. The CDR3 DNA reads TGTGCCACCAGCGGAGACCGGACAGCGTTTACAACTAATGAAAAACTGTTTTTT. It translates to CATSGDRTAFTTNEKLFF. This chain uses TRBV15 with TRBJ1-4, with D possibly TRBD1 on 6 matching bases. The CDR3 runs to 18 residues. Per the germline V gene, CDR1 is LNHNV and CDR2 is YYDKDF (reference sequence).

V gene TRBV29-1 combines with J gene TRBJ1-1; D is uncertain. The CDR3 is 12 residues long. The germline V gene encodes CDR1 SQVTM and CDR2 ANQGSEA. Trimming cost V 5 bases and J 4 bases, with 11 bases left between them. CDR3: CSVFRVGTEAFF. In DNA form, the CDR3 reads TGCAGCGTTTTTCGGGTGGGCACTGAAGCTTTCTTT.

V usage is TRBV19 and J usage is TRBJ1-1; TRBD1 aligns across 7 bases. CDR3 size: 13 residues. J gave up 6 bases and V 4 bases, and 5 bases lay outside the gene matches. Germline V lookup: CDR1 LNHDA, CDR2 SQIVND (reference sequence). CDR3 in amino acids: CASSSKTGSEAFF. Here the CDR3 DNA reads TGTGCCAGTAGTAGTAAGACAGGGTCTGAAGCTTTCTTT.

The V and J genes are TRBV4-1 and TRBJ2-3; 15 nucleotides align to TRBD2. Losses at the gene ends were 1 base for V and 7 bases for J; bases not matched to a gene: 6. The CDR3 spans 17 residues. Germline values: CDR1 MGHRA, CDR2 YSYEKL. The CDR3 protein is CASSQGTSGGARHTQYF. CDR3 in DNA: TGCGCCAGCAGCCAAGGGACTAGCGGGGGGGCAAGACATACGCAGTATTTT.

This clone is a singleton in its sample. The V call is TRBV16, the J call TRBJ1-2, with a weak D call TRBD1 (5 bases). V gave up 0 bases and J gave up 8 bases, with 16 bases separating them. This CDR3 comprises 15 residues. Germline CDR1 KGHSY, CDR2 FQNENV. In nucleotides, the CDR3 is TGTGCCAGCAGCCAATCAATGACAGCGGGCTCAGGCTACACCTTC. Its translation: CASSQSMTAGSGYTF.

This chain connects TRBV7-2 to TRBJ2-3, with 10 bases identical to TRBD1. V gave up 1 base and J gave up 1 base; unmatched junction bases: 2. The germline V gene has CDR1 SGHTA and CDR2 FQGNSA. The CDR3 length is 16 residues. The CDR3 loop reads CASSLVGTGGTDTQYF. The CDR3 nucleotides read TGTGCCAGCAGCTTAGTAGGGACAGGGGGCACAGATACGCAGTATTTT.

This clone was seen only a few times. The CDR3, as DNA: TGTGCCAGCGATACAGGGGATGATGGCTACACCTTC. Protein: CASDTGDDGYTF. The V gene is TRBV6-4, the J gene TRBJ1-2, with 7 bases that match TRBD1. The CDR3 has 12 amino acids. V was pared by 8 bases and J by 6 bases, with 6 bases of the junction left unmatched. Germline assignment: CDR1 MRHNA and CDR2 SNTAGT.

The J gene is TRBJ2-5, the V gene TRBV7-2; 8 nucleotides line up with TRBD2. This CDR3 has 14 residues. V was clipped by 5 bases and J by 5 bases; unmatched bases: 7. The germline gives CDR1 SGHTA, CDR2 FQGNSA. The CDR3: CASSRGASGETQYF. In nucleotides, the CDR3 is TGTGCCAGCAGCAGAGGAGCTAGCGGGGAGACCCAGTACTTC.

The chain has TRBV28 and TRBJ2-7; 8 nucleotides align to TRBD1. Germline trimming cut 6 bases from V and 0 bases from J; bases unmatched to any gene: 4. The CDR3 runs 14 residues. The germline CDR1 and CDR2 sequences are MDHEN and SYDVKM. CDR3 DNA: TGTGCCAGCAGGCGGACAGGGAGCTCCTACGAGCAGTACTTC. Encoded protein: CASRRTGSSYEQYF.

This clone was picked up one time. The chain's CDR3 is CASSLAGAIYNEQFF. CDR3 nucleotide sequence: TGTGCCAGCAGCTTAGCGGGGGCCATATACAATGAGCAGTTCTTC. The chain employs TRBV7-2 and TRBJ2-1; TRBD1 might be the D (6 bases). Germline lookup yields CDR1 SGHTA and CDR2 FQGNSA. Trimming removed 0 bases at V and 4 bases at J, with 10 bases between. The CDR3 consists of 15 residues.

The sample holds one count of this clone. This sequence joins TRBV28 and TRBJ2-1; 8 positions agree with TRBD2. The germline V gene has CDR1 MDHEN and CDR2 SYDVKM. This CDR3 has 14 amino acids. V trimming: 5 bases; J trimming: 9 bases; junction bases outside the gene matches: 9. CDR3 DNA: TGTGCCAGCAGTCGCGGGGGGAGGGCCCCTGAGCAGTTCTTC. It codes for CASSRGGRAPEQFF. Based on the CDR3 plus reference TRBV28 and TRBJ2-1, the full variable domain is DVKVTQSSRYLVKRTGEKVFLECVQDMDHENMFWYRQDPGLGLRLIYFSYDVKMKEKGDIPEGYSVSREKKERFSLILESASTNQTSMYLCASSRGGRAPEQFFGPGTRLTVL.

This clone was found a few times. The chain recombines TRBV5-1 with TRBJ2-1; a possible D gene is TRBD1 (7 bases). The V gene's germline CDR1 is SGHRS and CDR2 YFSETQ. The CDR3 length is 17 residues. V was pared by 0 bases and J by 4 bases, with 17 bases between. As DNA, the CDR3 is TGCGCCAGCAGCTTGGAGGGGGCGGGATCAGGTTACAATGAGCAGTTCTTC. Translating it yields CASSLEGAGSGYNEQFF.

This clone counts as large. V usage is TRBV7-9 and J usage is TRBJ1-1; 9 bases are a match to TRBD1. This CDR3 contains 12 residues. The V gene end was trimmed by 6 bases and the J gene end by 12 bases; junction bases not matched to a gene: 8. CDR1 and CDR2 from the germline V gene are SEHNR and FQNEAQ (reference sequence). CDR3 sequence: CASSYLGQGSFF. CDR3 DNA: TGTGCCAGCAGTTACCTGGGACAGGGTTCTTTCTTT.

This clone was picked up one time. The J gene is TRBJ2-7, the V gene TRBV5-5, with 7 bases lining up with TRBD1. V dropped 2 bases and J dropped 2; count of bases not matched to a gene: 13. Looked up from germline, CDR1 is SGHKS and CDR2 is YYEKEE (reference sequence). This CDR3 is built from 17 residues. The CDR3 DNA sequence: TGTGCCAGCAGCTTTTCTAGTACCGGGACAGAAACCTACGAGCAGTACTTC. It yields the protein CASSFSSTGTETYEQYF.

The chain combines TRBV6-5 with TRBJ1-1, with D hard to call. Germline V CDR1 and CDR2: MNHEY, SVGAGI. Trimming pared 7 bases from V and 1 base from J, leaving 10 bases between. The CDR3 spans 13 residues. CDR3 in amino acids: CASTPPGNTEAFF. The CDR3 DNA reads TGTGCCAGCACCCCCCCGGGGAACACTGAAGCTTTCTTT.

The rearrangement joins TRBV2 to TRBJ1-4; D may be TRBD1 (6 bases). Trimming left V 6 bases short and J 5 bases short, with 16 bases between. This CDR3 contains 15 residues. Germline values: CDR1 SNHLY, CDR2 FYNNEI. For the CDR3, the DNA is TGTGCCAGCAGCCCCGACAGGAAGGGGAATGAAAAACTGTTTTTT. Protein product: CASSPDRKGNEKLFF.

This chain uses TRBV20-1 with TRBJ2-3; TRBD2 might be the D (6 bases). Trimming shortened V by 6 bases and J by 4 bases, and 8 bases separated the two germline ends. The CDR3 is 11 residues long. The germline V gene encodes CDR1 DFQATT and CDR2 SNEGSKA (reference sequence). The CDR3 spells CSAGGADTQYF. The DNA for the CDR3 is TGCAGTGCGGGAGGAGCAGATACGCAGTATTTT.

This clone was counted a few times. This chain uses TRBV28 with TRBJ1-5; 10 bases fit TRBD1. Germline V gives CDR1 MDHEN, CDR2 SYDVKM. J was trimmed by 7 bases and V by 5 bases; bases with no gene match: 11. The CDR3 loop spans 16 amino acids. The CDR3 loop is CASSPRRTGGKQPQHF. DNA for the CDR3: TGTGCCAGCAGTCCGCGGCGGACAGGGGGGAAACAGCCCCAGCATTTT.

The chain carries TRBV7-9 and TRBJ2-7; a possible D gene is TRBD2 (6 bases). CDR1 is SEHNR and CDR2 is FQNEAQ in the germline V gene (reference sequence). The V end was cut by 1 base, the J end by 6 bases, with 16 bases between. The CDR3 is 15 amino acids. The CDR3 DNA reads TGTGCCAGCAGCTTAGTGGGGGGAGTTGTACGCGAGCAGTACTTC. Protein: CASSLVGGVVREQYF.